Listed below are T cell receptor beta chains from one sample, sequenced in a study of blood T cell repertoires in COVID-19. Here immunoSEQ multiplex PCR was the method, and the copy in TCRdb shows in-frame clones only, minus some. This table holds about 190,000 clones, less than 85% found once. Sequenced: PBMCs or T cells enriched from blood (not recorded which). Receptors originate from a woman aged 25 to 39 who had recovered from COVID-19. The CDR3 runs from the conserved cysteine through the conserved F or W. The D gene is left open where the match is weak. Clone size, where shown, is once, few, many, or a class for clones that have expanded.

NA	once	TRBV29-1	TRBJ1-1	CSVDGGEATEAFF	TGCAGCGTTGATGGAGGGGAGGCCACTGAAGCTTTCTTT
TRBD2	NA	TRBV18	TRBJ2-7	CASSPGASGNYEQYF	TGTGCCAGCTCACCTGGGGCTAGCGGGAACTACGAGCAGTACTTC
NA	NA	TRBV15	TRBJ2-1	CATSIVDNEQFF	TGTGCCACCAGCATCGTAGACAATGAGCAGTTCTTC
TRBD2	NA	TRBV5-1	TRBJ2-3	CASSLLPPGGANLDTQYF	TGCGCCAGCAGCCTACTACCCCCGGGGGGGGCTAATCTAGATACGCAGTATTTT
TRBD2	NA	TRBV28	TRBJ2-3	CASSSFTGGWTDTQYF	TGTGCCAGCAGTTCCTTTACGGGAGGTTGGACAGATACGCAGTATTTT
NA	NA	TRBV5-4	TRBJ1-1	CASSPVNTEAFF	TGTGCCAGCAGTCCAGTTAACACTGAAGCTTTCTTT
NA	NA	TRBV9	TRBJ1-3	CASSVAVSGNTIYF	TGTGCCAGCAGCGTAGCAGTCTCTGGAAACACCATATATTTT
NA	NA	TRBV27	TRBJ2-2	CASSLGGGELFF	TGTGCCAGCAGTTTGGGGGGCGGGGAGCTGTTTTTT
TRBD2	NA	TRBV4-2	TRBJ2-3	CASSQSAGTSATDTQYF	TGTGCCAGCAGCCAATCAGCCGGGACTAGCGCCACAGATACGCAGTATTTT
NA	NA	TRBV2	TRBJ1-6	CASSEPRNSPLHF	TGTGCCAGCAGTGAGCCGAGGAATTCACCCCTCCACTTT
NA	NA	TRBV29-1	TRBJ1-5	CSVTQGINQPQHF	TGCAGCGTTACCCAGGGTATCAATCAGCCCCAGCATTTT
TRBD1	NA	TRBV18	TRBJ2-3	CASSPPQGADTDTQYF	TGTGCCAGCTCACCACCTCAGGGGGCCGACACAGATACGCAGTATTTT
NA	NA	TRBV11-2	TRBJ1-3	CASSLDGGVGNTIYF	TGTGCCAGCAGCTTAGATGGCGGGGTCGGAAACACCATATATTTT
NA	NA	TRBV18	TRBJ2-1	CASSPPLRDNEQFF	TGTGCCAGCTCACCACCCCTCAGGGACAATGAGCAGTTCTTC
TRBD2	NA	TRBV29-1	TRBJ2-1	CSVESGLAQFF	TGCAGCGTTGAATCAGGACTAGCCCAGTTCTTC
NA	NA	TRBV2	TRBJ1-1	CASRGGNEAFF	TGTGCCAGCAGAGGCGGGAATGAAGCTTTCTTT